Below, 20 T cell receptor beta chains from the same sample are listed, as sequenced in a study of T cells in Graves' hyperthyroidism and ophthalmopathy. Amplified regions were TCR beta CDR3 sequences from RNA transcripts. Using the HTBI primer set, a first-round RT-PCR was run on the TCR CDR3. TCRdb called the multiplex PCR reads again in MiXCR, with one record for every CDR3 protein. The repertoire holds about 580,000 distinct CDR3 sequences, about 45% seen once, with around 7.7% in the top ten. Sequencing input: peripheral blood or thyroid tissue (not recorded which). The receptors come from a woman aged 18-35 years with Graves' hyperthyroidism.

This clonotype has a count of ten or more. V gene TRBV25-1 combines with J gene TRBJ1-6; no clear D. The CDR3 consists of 12 residues. Germline V gene lookup returns CDR1 MGHDK and CDR2 SYGVNS. V gave up 7 bases and J gave up 10 bases, with 11 bases separating them. CDR3 coding DNA: TGTGCCAGCAACGGCGTCGGGTCACCCCTCCACTTT. Protein: CASNGVGSPLHF. Full variable domain (remainder filled in from reference TRBV25-1 and TRBJ1-6): EADIYQTPRYLVIGTGKKITLECSQTMGHDKMYWYQQDPGMELHLIHYSYGVNSTEKGDLSSESTVSRIRTEHFPLTLESARPSHTSQYLCASNGVGSPLHFGNGTRLTVT.

This clonotype was detected once. The V gene is TRBV7-2, the J gene TRBJ2-7, with D tentatively TRBD1 (6 bases). The germline V gene has CDR1 SGHTA and CDR2 FQGNSA. Deletions cut 5 bases from V and 5 bases from J, with 16 bases between. The CDR3 is made up of 14 amino acids. This CDR3 reads CASSRHSGAHEQYF. In DNA, the CDR3 is TGTGCCAGCAGCCGGCATTCAGGGGCACACGAGCAGTACTTC.

Comments on this clonotype: One junction end does not reproduce the germline sequence, and a read error may be involved. CDR3 region: CSLEGTEAFF. The CDR3 DNA follows: TGCAGCTTAGAAGGGACTGAAGCCTTCTTT. This chain joins TRBV29-1 and TRBJ1-1; the D gene is possibly TRBD1 (5 bases). The CDR3 has 10 amino acids. The germline gives CDR1 SQVTM, CDR2 ANQGSEA.

The genes are TRBV20-1 and TRBJ1-2, with 11 bases fitting TRBD1. The CDR3 is made up of 16 amino acids. Germline V gives CDR1 DFQATT, CDR2 SNEGSKA (reference sequence). J lost 6 bases, V lost 1 base, and 10 bases had no gene match. In nucleotides, the CDR3 is TGCAGTGCTAGAGTGTCGGACAGGGGGCCTCCGGATGGCTACACCTTC. Translation gives CSARVSDRGPPDGYTF.

As to this clonotype: The junction and the germline gene differ at one end; a read error may be behind it. The chain joins TRBV24-1 to TRBJ1-2; TRBD1 matches at 7 bases. The CDR3 spans 17 residues. Per germline, CDR1 KGHDR and CDR2 SFDVKD. CDR3 protein: CATSDLTPGTEVYDYTF. The CDR3 DNA reads TGTGCCACCAGTGATTTGACCCCCGGGACAGAAGTCTATGACTACACCTTC.

Comments on this clonotype: At one end the junction does not follow the germline gene, possibly because of a read error. J is TRBJ1-4 and V is TRBV25-1; no firm D call. The CDR3 is 13 residues long. Germline V gives CDR1 MGHDK, CDR2 SYGVNS. The CDR3 sequence is CVSMGSVNEKLFF. The CDR3 DNA reads TGTGTCAGCATGGGCAGCGTAAATGAGAAACTGTTTTTT.

V is TRBV25-1 and J is TRBJ2-7; D may match TRBD1 or TRBD2 (6 bases each). This CDR3 contains 14 residues. CDR1 is MGHDK and CDR2 is SYGVNS in the germline V gene. V lost 1 base and J lost 4, with 11 bases in between. The CDR3 spells CASSEWGAFYEQYF. The DNA for the CDR3 is TGTGCCAGCAGTGAATGGGGGGCCTTTTACGAGCAGTACTTC.

This clonotype showed up many times. The chain carries TRBV28 and TRBJ2-7, with 11 bases fitting TRBD2. The CDR3 length is 15 residues. Germline lookup yields CDR1 MDHEN and CDR2 SYDVKM. V shed 5 bases and J 4 bases; nucleotides not matched to a gene: 7. DNA of the CDR3: TGTGCCAGCAGTACCGGGACTAGCGGAAGGTACGAGCAGTACTTC. Translation: CASSTGTSGRYEQYF. Full variable domain (missing parts from reference TRBV28 and TRBJ2-7): DVKVTQSSRYLVKRTGEKVFLECVQDMDHENMFWYRQDPGLGLRLIYFSYDVKMKEKGDIPEGYSVSREKKERFSLILESASTNQTSMYLCASSTGTSGRYEQYFGPGTRLTVT.

V and J are TRBV29-1 and TRBJ2-5; a possible D gene is TRBD1 (6 bases). The CDR3 consists of 14 residues. Germline V lookup: CDR1 SQVTM, CDR2 ANQGSEA. The ends were cut back, 2 bases at V and 5 bases at J, with 15 bases in the middle. The CDR3 DNA is TGCAGCGTTGAAAGGGGGTATCCCGGGGAGACCCAGTACTTC. Translated: CSVERGYPGETQYF. Drawing the rest from reference TRBV29-1 and TRBJ2-5, the complete variable domain is SAVISQKPSRDICQRGTSLTIQCQVDSQVTMMFWYRQQPGQSLTLIATANQGSEATYESGFVIDKFPISRPNLTFSTLTVSNMSPEDSSIYLCSVERGYPGETQYFGPGTRLLVL.

The chain recombines TRBV29-1 with TRBJ2-7; D remains unclear. V shed 8 bases and J shed 3 bases, with 14 bases lying between them. The CDR3 is 12 amino acids. Germline CDR1 reads SQVTM; CDR2 reads ANQGSEA. This chain's CDR3 is CSLVGALYEQYF. CDR3 bases: TGCAGCTTAGTAGGCGCTCTCTACGAGCAGTACTTC.

This clonotype was detected only once. The J gene is TRBJ2-5, the V gene TRBV29-1; a weak D match, TRBD2 (6 bases). The CDR3 totals 13 residues. Germline-derived CDR1 and CDR2 are SQVTM and ANQGSEA. CDR3 region: CSYSLLAGETQYF. DNA of the CDR3: TGCAGTTACTCGTTACTAGCCGGGGAGACCCAGTACTTC.

This clonotype was counted at least ten times. J is TRBJ2-5 and V is TRBV4-1; weak D call: TRBD2 (5 bases). V lost 1 base, J lost 5 bases, and 14 bases lay in between. The CDR3 runs to 15 residues. The germline V gene has CDR1 MGHRA and CDR2 YSYEKL. CDR3 in amino acids: CASSQVTGIEETQYF. The CDR3, as DNA: TGCGCCAGCAGCCAAGTTACGGGGATAGAGGAGACCCAGTACTTC.

The sample holds a few counts of this clonotype. The V gene is TRBV2, the J gene TRBJ2-5; 8 bases align to TRBD2. The CDR3 contains 14 residues. Trimming removed 8 bases from V and 4 bases from J; junction bases left unmatched: 9. The germline V gene encodes CDR1 SNHLY and CDR2 FYNNEI. The CDR3 region has the DNA TGTGCCAGCCAGAGGACTAGCAGGAGAGAGACCCAGTACTTC. Its translation is CASQRTSRRETQYF.

The gene calls are TRBV7-3 and TRBJ1-1; D not certain. This CDR3 has 12 residues. V dropped 6 bases and J dropped 11 bases, with 16 bases sitting between them. Germline CDR1 is SGHTA and CDR2 is FQGTGA. The CDR3 loop is CASSNPRLRAFF. CDR3 coding DNA: TGTGCCAGCAGTAACCCCCGCTTGAGGGCTTTCTTT.

The chain combines TRBV19 with TRBJ2-2; weak D call: TRBD2 (6 bases). The CDR3 runs 14 residues. Trimming removed 4 bases from V and 8 bases from J, with 14 bases in between. Germline CDR1 reads LNHDA; CDR2 reads SQIVND (reference sequence). The CDR3, as DNA: TGTGCCAGTAGTAAATCACTAGCCGCTGGGGAGCTGTTTTTT. Translated: CASSKSLAAGELFF.

This clonotype was counted a few times. The chain links TRBV24-1 to TRBJ2-3; a possible D gene is TRBD2 (5 bases). V shed 4 bases and J shed 3 bases, with 7 bases lying between them. Per germline, CDR1 KGHDR and CDR2 SFDVKD. The length of the CDR3 is 13 residues. For the CDR3, the DNA is TGTGCCACCAGTGAGTGGGAGACAGATACGCAGTATTTT. Protein sequence: CATSEWETDTQYF.

The V gene is TRBV11-3, the J gene TRBJ2-7, with 8 bases fitting TRBD2. Germline V CDR1 and CDR2: SGHNT, YENEEA. V lost 2 bases to trimming and J lost 6 bases; unmatched junction nucleotides: 15. The CDR3 runs 17 residues. CDR3 region: CASSLLRYGRAGGEQYF. CDR3 in DNA: TGTGCCAGCAGCTTATTGAGGTACGGGAGGGCCGGAGGCGAGCAGTACTTC.

In this sample, this clonotype turned up many times. The V gene is TRBV2, the J gene TRBJ1-1; no definite D call. The CDR3 runs 13 residues. V lost 9 bases, J lost 6 bases, and 17 bases lay in between. Germline V gene data show CDR1 as SNHLY and CDR2 as FYNNEI. The CDR3 spells CARRNRPRPEAFF. CDR3 DNA sequence: TGTGCCAGACGAAATCGACCGCGCCCTGAAGCTTTCTTT. Filled out from reference TRBV2 and TRBJ1-1, the complete variable domain reads EPEVTQTPSHQVTQMGQEVILRCVPISNHLYFYWYRQILGQKVEFLVSFYNNEISEKSEIFDDQFSVERPDGSNFTLKIRSTKLEDSAMYFCARRNRPRPEAFFGQGTRLTVV.

A single count supports this clonotype. V gene TRBV10-3 combines with J gene TRBJ1-2, with 10 bases aligning to TRBD1. CDR3 size: 14 residues. Per germline, CDR1 ENHRY and CDR2 SYGVKD. The V and J ends lost 7 bases and 2 bases, in that order; junction bases with no gene match: 4. The chain's CDR3 is CAITPGQGNYGYTF. CDR3 DNA sequence: TGTGCCATCACCCCGGGACAGGGGAACTATGGCTACACCTTC.

Comment on this clonotype: At one end, the junction sequence differs from germline, possibly due to a read error. The chain recombines TRBV7-9 with TRBJ1-1; D may be TRBD1 (5 bases). CDR1 is SEHNR and CDR2 is FQNEAQ in the germline V gene (reference sequence). There are 13 residues in the CDR3. CDR3 residues: CASSYEGDPEAFF. Here the CDR3 DNA reads TGTGCTAGCAGCTACGAAGGGGACCCTGAAGCTTTCTTT.